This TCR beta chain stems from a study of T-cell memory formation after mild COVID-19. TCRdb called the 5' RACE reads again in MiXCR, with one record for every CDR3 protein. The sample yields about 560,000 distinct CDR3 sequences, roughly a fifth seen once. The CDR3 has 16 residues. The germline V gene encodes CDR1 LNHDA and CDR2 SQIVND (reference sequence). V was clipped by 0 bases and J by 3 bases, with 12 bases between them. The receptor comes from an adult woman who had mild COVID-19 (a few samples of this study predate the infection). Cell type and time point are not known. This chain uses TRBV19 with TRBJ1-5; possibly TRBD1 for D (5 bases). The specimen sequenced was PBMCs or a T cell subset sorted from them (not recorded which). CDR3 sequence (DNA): TGTGCCAGTAGTATAGAGTTGGGGGTCTACAATCAGCCCCAGCATTTT. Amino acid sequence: CASSIELGVYNQPQHF.